This entry features one T cell receptor (beta chain) sequence. CDR1 is SGHRS and CDR2 is YFSETQ in the germline V gene. CDR3 length: 16 residues. V was pared by 0 bases and J by 4 bases, with 6 bases of the junction left unmatched. This table comes from immunoSEQ multiplex PCR, and its TCRdb copy is limited to in-frame clones, with some not included. The sample consists of a few hundred thousand clones, just under 90% of them appearing once. Within 2 weeks before study entry, exposed participants met a COVID-19 case. This entry belongs to a study of blood T cell repertoires in COVID-19. About the study: From T cells, B-cell-depleted T cells, or PBMCs came the material, which was cDNA or gDNA.

The TCR was taken from a woman between 50 and 59 years old who had been exposed to COVID-19. This sequence joins TRBV5-1 and TRBJ1-5, with 8 bases aligning to TRBD1. Material: PBMCs or T cells enriched from blood (not recorded which). CDR3 nucleotide sequence: TGCGCCAGCAGCTTGGGGACAGGGAACCGTAATCAGCCCCAGCATTTT. As protein: CASSLGTGNRNQPQHF.